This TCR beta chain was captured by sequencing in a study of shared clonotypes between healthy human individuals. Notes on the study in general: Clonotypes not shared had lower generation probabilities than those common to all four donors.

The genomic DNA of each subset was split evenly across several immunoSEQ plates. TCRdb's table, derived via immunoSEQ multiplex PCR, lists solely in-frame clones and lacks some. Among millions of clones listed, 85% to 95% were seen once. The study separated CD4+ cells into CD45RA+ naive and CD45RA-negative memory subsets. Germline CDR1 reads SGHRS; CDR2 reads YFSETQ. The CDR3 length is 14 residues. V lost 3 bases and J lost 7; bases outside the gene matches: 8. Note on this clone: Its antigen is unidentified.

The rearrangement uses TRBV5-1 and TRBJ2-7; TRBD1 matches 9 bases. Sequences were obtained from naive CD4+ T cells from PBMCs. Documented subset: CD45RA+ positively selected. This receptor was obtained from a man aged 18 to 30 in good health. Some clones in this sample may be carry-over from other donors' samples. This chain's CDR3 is CASSSKGQGVEQYF. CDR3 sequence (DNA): TGCGCCAGCAGCTCCAAGGGACAGGGTGTGGAGCAGTACTTC. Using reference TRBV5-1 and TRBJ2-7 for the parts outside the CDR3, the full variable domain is KAGVTQTPRYLIKTRGQQVTLSCSPISGHRSVSWYQQTPGQGLQFLFEYFSETQRNKGNFPGRFSGRQFSNSRSEMNVSTLELGDSALYLCASSSKGQGVEQYFGPGTRLTVT.